This TCR beta chain was profiled in a study of T cells in Graves' hyperthyroidism and ophthalmopathy. Template material for amplifying TCR beta CDR3 regions consisted of RNA transcripts. With the HTBI primer set, the TCR CDR3 went through a first round of RT-PCR. Via MiXCR, TCRdb re-called the multiplex PCR reads, giving one row per CDR3 protein. The sample contains 650,000 to 750,000 distinct CDR3 sequences, 14% of which appear only once. Trimming stripped 1 base from V and 3 bases from J, with 16 bases between. Germline V CDR1 and CDR2: SEHNR, FQNEAQ (reference sequence). CDR3 length: 16 residues. Calling Graves' hyperthyroidism stable meant ophthalmopathy did not progress within 18 months. This clonotype was seen ten or more times.

This sequence originates from a woman aged 18-29 years with Graves' hyperthyroidism. J is TRBJ2-7 and V is TRBV7-9; the D gene could be TRBD1 or TRBD2 (5 bases each). The sequenced sample was blood. The CDR3 nucleotides read TGTGCCAGCAGCTTAGGAGCCGGGACGGGATTCTACGAGCAGTACTTC. Amino acid sequence: CASSLGAGTGFYEQYF. The full variable domain, in which reference TRBV7-9 and TRBJ2-7 provide the parts outside the CDR3, is DTGVSQNPRHKITKRGQNVTFRCDPISEHNRLYWYRQTLGQGPEFLTYFQNEAQLEKSRLLSDRFSAERPKGSFSTLEIQRTEQGDSAMYLCASSLGAGTGFYEQYFGPGTRLTVT.